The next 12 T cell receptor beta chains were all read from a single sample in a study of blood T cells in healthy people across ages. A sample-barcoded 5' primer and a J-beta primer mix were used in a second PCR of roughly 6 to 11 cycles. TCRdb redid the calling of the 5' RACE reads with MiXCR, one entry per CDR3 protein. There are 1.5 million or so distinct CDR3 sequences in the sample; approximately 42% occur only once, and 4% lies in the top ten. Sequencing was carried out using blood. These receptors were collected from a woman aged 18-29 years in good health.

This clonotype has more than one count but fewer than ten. CDR3 loop: CASSPRQGAGDTQYF. CDR3 sequence (DNA): TGTGCCAGCTCACCACGACAGGGGGCGGGAGATACGCAGTATTTT. This chain connects TRBV18 to TRBJ2-3; TRBD1 aligns across 10 bases. Germline CDR1 is KGHSH and CDR2 is LQKENI. The CDR3 consists of 15 residues. Germline trimming cut 1 base from V and 5 bases from J; bases unmatched to any gene: 3.

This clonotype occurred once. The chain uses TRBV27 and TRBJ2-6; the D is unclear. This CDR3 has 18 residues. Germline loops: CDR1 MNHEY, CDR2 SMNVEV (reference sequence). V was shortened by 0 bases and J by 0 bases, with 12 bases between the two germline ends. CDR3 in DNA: TGTGCCAGCAGTTTATCGAAGCTGGGGTCCTCTGGGGCCAACGTCCTGACTTTC. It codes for CASSLSKLGSSGANVLTF.

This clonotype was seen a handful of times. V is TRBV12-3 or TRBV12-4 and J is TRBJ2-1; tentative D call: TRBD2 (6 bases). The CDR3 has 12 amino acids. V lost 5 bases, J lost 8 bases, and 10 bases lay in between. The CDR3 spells CASSQTSYEQFF. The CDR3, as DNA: TGTGCCAGCAGTCAGACTAGTTATGAGCAGTTCTTC.

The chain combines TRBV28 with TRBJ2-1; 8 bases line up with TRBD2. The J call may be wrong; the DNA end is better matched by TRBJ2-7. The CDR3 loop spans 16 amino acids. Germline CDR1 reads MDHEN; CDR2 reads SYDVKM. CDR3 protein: CASSLRRGASYNEQYF. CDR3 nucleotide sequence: TGTGCCAGCAGTTTAAGGCGGGGGGCTTCCTACAATGAGCAGTACTTC.

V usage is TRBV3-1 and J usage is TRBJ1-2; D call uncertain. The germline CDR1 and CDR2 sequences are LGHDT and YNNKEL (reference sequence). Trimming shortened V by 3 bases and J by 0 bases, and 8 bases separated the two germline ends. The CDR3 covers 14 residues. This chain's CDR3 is CASSHLRTNYGYTF. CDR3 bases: TGTGCCAGCAGCCACCTCAGGACTAACTATGGCTACACCTTC.

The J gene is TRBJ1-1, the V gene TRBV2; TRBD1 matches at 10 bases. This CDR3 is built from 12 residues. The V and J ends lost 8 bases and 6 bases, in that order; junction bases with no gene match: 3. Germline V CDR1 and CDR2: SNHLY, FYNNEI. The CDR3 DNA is TGTGCCAGCCAAGGACAGGGGGCTGAAGCTTTCTTT. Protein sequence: CASQGQGAEAFF.

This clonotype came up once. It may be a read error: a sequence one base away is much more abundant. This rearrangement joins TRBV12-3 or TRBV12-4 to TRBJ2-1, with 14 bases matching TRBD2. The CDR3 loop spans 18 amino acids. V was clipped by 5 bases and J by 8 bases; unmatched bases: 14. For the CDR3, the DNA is TGTGCCAGCAGTCGGAAACGGGGACTAGCGGGGGATAGCGATGAGCAGTTCTTC. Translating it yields CASSRKRGLAGDSDEQFF.

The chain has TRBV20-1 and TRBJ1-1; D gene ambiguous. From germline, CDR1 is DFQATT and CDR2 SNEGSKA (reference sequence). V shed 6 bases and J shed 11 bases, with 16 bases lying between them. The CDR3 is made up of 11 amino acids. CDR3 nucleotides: TGCAGTGCCACCAGGCTCTCGGACGCTTTCTTT. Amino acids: CSATRLSDAFF.

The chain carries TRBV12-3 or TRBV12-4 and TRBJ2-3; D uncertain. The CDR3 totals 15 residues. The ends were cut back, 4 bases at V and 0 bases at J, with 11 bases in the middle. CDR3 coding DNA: TGTGCCAGCAGTTCACCCCACGGAAGCACAGATACGCAGTATTTT. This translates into CASSSPHGSTDTQYF.

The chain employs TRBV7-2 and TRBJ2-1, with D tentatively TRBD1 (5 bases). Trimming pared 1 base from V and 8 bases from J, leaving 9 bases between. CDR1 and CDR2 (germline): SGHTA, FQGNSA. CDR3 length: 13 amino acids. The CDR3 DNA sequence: TGTGCCAGCAGCTTAGACTGGGGCGATGAGCAGTTCTTC. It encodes CASSLDWGDEQFF.

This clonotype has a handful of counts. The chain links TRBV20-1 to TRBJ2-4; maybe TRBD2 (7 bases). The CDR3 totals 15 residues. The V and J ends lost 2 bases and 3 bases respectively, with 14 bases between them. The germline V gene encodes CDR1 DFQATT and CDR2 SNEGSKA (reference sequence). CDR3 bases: TGCAGTGCTAGAAGGGGGGAGGGGGACAAAAACATTCAGTACTTC. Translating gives CSARRGEGDKNIQYF.

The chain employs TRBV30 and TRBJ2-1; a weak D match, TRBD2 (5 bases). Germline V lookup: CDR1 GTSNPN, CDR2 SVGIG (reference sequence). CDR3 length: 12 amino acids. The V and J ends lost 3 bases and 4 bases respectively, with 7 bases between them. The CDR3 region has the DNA TGTGCCTGGAGCCAGCGGTACAATGAGCAGTTCTTC. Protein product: CAWSQRYNEQFF. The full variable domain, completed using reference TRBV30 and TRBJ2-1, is SQTIHQWPATLVQPVGSPLSLECTVEGTSNPNLYWYRQAAGRGLQLLFYSVGIGQISSEVPQNLSASRPQDRQFILSSKKLLLSDSGFYLCAWSQRYNEQFFGPGTRLTVL.